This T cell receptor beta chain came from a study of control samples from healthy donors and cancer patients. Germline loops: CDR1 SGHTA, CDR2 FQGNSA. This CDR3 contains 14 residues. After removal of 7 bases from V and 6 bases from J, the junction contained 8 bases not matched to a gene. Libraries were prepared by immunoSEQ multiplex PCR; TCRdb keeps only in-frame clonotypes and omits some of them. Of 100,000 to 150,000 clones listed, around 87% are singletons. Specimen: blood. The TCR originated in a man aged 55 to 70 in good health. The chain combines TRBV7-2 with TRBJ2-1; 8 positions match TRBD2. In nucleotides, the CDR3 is TGTGCCAGCAACCCGGGACTAGTATTCAATGAGCAGTTCTTC. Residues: CASNPGLVFNEQFF. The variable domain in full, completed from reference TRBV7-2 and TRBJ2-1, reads GAGVSQSPSNKVTEKGKDVELRCDPISGHTALYWYRQSLGQGLEFLIYFQGNSAPDKSGLPSDRFSAERTGGSVSTLTIQRTQQEDSAVYLCASNPGLVFNEQFFGPGTRLTVL.